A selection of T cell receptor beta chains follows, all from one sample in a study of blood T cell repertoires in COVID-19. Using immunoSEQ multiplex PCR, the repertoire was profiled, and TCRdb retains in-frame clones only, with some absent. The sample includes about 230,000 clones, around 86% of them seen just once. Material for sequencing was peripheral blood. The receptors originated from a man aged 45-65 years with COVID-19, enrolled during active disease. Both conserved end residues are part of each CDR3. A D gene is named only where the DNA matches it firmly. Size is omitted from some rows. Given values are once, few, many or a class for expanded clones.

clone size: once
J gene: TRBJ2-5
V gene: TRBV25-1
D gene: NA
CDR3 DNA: TGTGCCAGCAGTGAACAGGGGCAAGAGACCCAGTACTTC
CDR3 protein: CASSEQGQETQYF

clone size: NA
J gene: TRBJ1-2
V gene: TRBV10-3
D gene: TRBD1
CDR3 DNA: TGTGCCATCACCGAGGGAACAGGGGATGGCTACACCTTC
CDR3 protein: CAITEGTGDGYTF

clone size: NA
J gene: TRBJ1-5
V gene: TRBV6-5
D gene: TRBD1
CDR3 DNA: TGTGCCAGCAGTTCAGGGGGCGGCCAGAGCAATCAGCCCCAGCATTTT
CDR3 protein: CASSSGGGQSNQPQHF

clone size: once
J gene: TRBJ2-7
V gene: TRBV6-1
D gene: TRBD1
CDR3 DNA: TGTGCCAGCAGCTCTGGTGCAGGGGGCTACGAGCAGTACTTC
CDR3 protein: CASSSGAGGYEQYF

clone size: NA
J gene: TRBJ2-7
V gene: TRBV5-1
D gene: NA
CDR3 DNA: TGCGCCAGCAGCTCCTCCCTTGGGCAGGGGGGAAACGAGCAGTACTTC
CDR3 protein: CASSSSLGQGGNEQYF

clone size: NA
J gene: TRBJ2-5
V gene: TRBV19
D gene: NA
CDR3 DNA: TGTGCCAGTACCCCCGCCGCGGACCAGGGAGAGACCCAGTACTTC
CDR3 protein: CASTPAADQGETQYF

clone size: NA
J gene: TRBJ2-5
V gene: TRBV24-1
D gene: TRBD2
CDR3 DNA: TGTGCCACCAGTAGCGGGGGGGAGACCCAGTACTTC
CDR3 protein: CATSSGGETQYF

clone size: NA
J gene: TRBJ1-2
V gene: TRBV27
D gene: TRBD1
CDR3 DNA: TGTGCCAGCAGTAACCACGAGGGGACAGAGGTCTATGGCTACACCTTC
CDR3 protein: CASSNHEGTEVYGYTF

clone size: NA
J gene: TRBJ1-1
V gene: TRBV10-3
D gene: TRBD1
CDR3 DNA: TGTGCCATCAAGGGGACAGGCAAGAACACTGAAGCTTTCTTT
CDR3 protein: CAIKGTGKNTEAFF

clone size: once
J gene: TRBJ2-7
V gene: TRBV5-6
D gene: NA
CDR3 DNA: TGTGCCAGCAGCTGGCCCGACAGGCCCCTACGCGAGCAGTACTTC
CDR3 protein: CASSWPDRPLREQYF

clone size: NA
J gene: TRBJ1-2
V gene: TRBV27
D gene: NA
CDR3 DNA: TGTGCCAGCAGTTTGACCTGGGGAGACTATGGCTACACCTTC
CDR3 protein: CASSLTWGDYGYTF

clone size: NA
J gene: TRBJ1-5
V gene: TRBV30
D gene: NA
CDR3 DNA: TGTGCCTGGAGTGTACCAGGGGCACATCAGCCCCAGCATTTT
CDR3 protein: CAWSVPGAHQPQHF

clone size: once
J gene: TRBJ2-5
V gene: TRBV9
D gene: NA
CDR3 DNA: TGTGCCAGCAGCGTAGATCCGGGGGAGACCCAGTACTTC
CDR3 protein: CASSVDPGETQYF

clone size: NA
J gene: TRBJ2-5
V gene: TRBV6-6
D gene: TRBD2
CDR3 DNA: TGTGCCAGCAGGTTAGCGGGGGCCCAAGAGACCCAGTACTTC
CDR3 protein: CASRLAGAQETQYF